These 10 T cell receptor beta chains came from one sample sequenced in a study of blood T cell repertoires in COVID-19. The assay was immunoSEQ multiplex PCR, and TCRdb's table has in-frame clones only and misses some. Here the sample spans 25,000 to 35,000 clones, 85% to 90% being singletons. The sample comprised peripheral blood. The receptors were gathered from a human donor with active COVID-19. The donor label of this sample is uncertain.

The V gene is TRBV3-1 (or the pseudogene TRBV3-2), the J gene TRBJ2-7; no definite D call. Germline V gene lookup returns CDR1 LGHDT and CDR2 YNNKEL (reference sequence). The germline V and J ends were trimmed by 0 bases and 2 bases, with 14 bases remaining between them. This CDR3 spans 16 amino acids. CDR3 DNA: TGTGCCAGCAGCCAAGATCTTATCCTAGTGGCCTACGAGCAGTACTTC. Translated: CASSQDLILVAYEQYF.

The rearrangement uses TRBV2 and TRBJ2-3, with D possibly being TRBD2 (7 bases). The germline gives CDR1 SNHLY, CDR2 FYNNEI. V was cut by 2 bases and J by 7 bases, with 13 bases left in between. The CDR3 loop spans 14 amino acids. As DNA, the CDR3 is TGTGCCAGCAGTGAACTCGCGGGGGCCTATACGCAGTATTTT. Translation gives CASSELAGAYTQYF.

The rearrangement links TRBV15 to TRBJ2-7, with TRBD2 identical over 8 bases. Germline V CDR1 and CDR2: LNHNV, YYDKDF (reference sequence). V lost 0 bases, J lost 6 bases, and 13 bases stayed unmatched. The CDR3 is 17 residues long. The CDR3 bases are TGTGCCACCAGCAGAGATCCCTTCCCCGGGGGGGGGTCCGAGCAGTACTTC. Residues: CATSRDPFPGGGSEQYF.

Note on this clone: The junction differs from germline at one of its ends, possibly a read error. V is TRBV7-7 and J is TRBJ2-7, with D unclear. CDR3 length equals 15 residues. Germline V gene sequence: CDR1 SSHAT, CDR2 FNYEAQ (reference sequence). CDR3 in DNA: TGTGCTAGCAGCTTAGAAGACGGCCCAGGCTACGAGCAGTACTTC. Amino acids: CASSLEDGPGYEQYF.

The genes are TRBV12-5 and TRBJ1-3; 7 nucleotides line up with TRBD1. J lost 4 bases, V lost 6 bases, and 9 bases had no gene match. The CDR3 sequence is 15 residues long. The germline V gene encodes CDR1 LGHNT and CDR2 FRNRAP. DNA of the CDR3: TGTGCTAGTGGCCGCCCCCCGGGACAGGGAAACACCATATATTTT. Translation gives CASGRPPGQGNTIYF.

V gene TRBV25-1 combines with J gene TRBJ2-3; a possible D gene is TRBD2 (5 bases). The CDR3 totals 13 residues. The V gene's germline CDR1 is MGHDK and CDR2 SYGVNS. V lost 4 bases and J 5 bases, leaving 10 bases between the germline ends. In nucleotides, the CDR3 is TGTGCCAGCAGTGGAGGGTCCCTAGATACGCAGTATTTT. It yields the protein CASSGGSLDTQYF.

This sequence joins TRBV27 and TRBJ2-3; 13 nucleotides match TRBD2. Germline V CDR1 and CDR2: MNHEY, SMNVEV (reference sequence). This CDR3 is built from 17 residues. The junction had 15 bases not matched to a gene; V was cut back by 7 bases and J by 8 bases. In DNA, the CDR3 is TGTGCCAGCACCCAGAGGACTAGCGGGAGCGACCTTATTACGCAGTATTTT. Translated, it gives CASTQRTSGSDLITQYF.

A single count supports this clone. This specimen includes other DNA sequences encoding the same CDR3. The chain uses TRBV19 and TRBJ2-2, with TRBD2 matching 8 bases. The CDR3 totals 14 residues. Germline assignment: CDR1 LNHDA and CDR2 SQIVND (reference sequence). After removal of 8 bases from V and 2 bases from J, the junction contained 4 bases not matched to a gene. As DNA, the CDR3 is TGTGCCAGTCGGGGGGGGTTTAACACCGGGGAGCTGTTTTTT. Translated: CASRGGFNTGELFF.

The chain links TRBV5-1 to TRBJ2-2; 7 nucleotides agree with TRBD1. Germline loops: CDR1 SGHRS, CDR2 YFSETQ. The trim removed 4 bases at V and 6 bases at J, leaving 3 bases unmatched. CDR3 size: 13 residues. In DNA form, the CDR3 reads TGCGCCAGCAGCCAGGGACAGCCCGGGGAGCTGTTTTTT. It encodes CASSQGQPGELFF.

This clone was detected only once. This chain links TRBV7-3 with TRBJ2-5; possibly TRBD2 for D (5 bases). The CDR3 loop spans 18 amino acids. Trimming stripped 5 bases from V and 2 bases from J, with 24 bases between. Germline V lookup: CDR1 SGHTA, CDR2 FQGTGA. The CDR3 sequence is CASSPPAASTRGQETQYF. CDR3 nucleotide sequence: TGTGCCAGCAGCCCCCCGGCCGCCTCCACTAGAGGTCAAGAGACCCAGTACTTC.